This T cell receptor (beta chain) was identified during a study of patients and donors after allogeneic stem cell transplantation. TCRdb recomputed calls from the RT-PCR reads with MiXCR, one row per CDR3 protein. The sample includes over 130,000 distinct CDR3 sequences, about 36% of them seen just once. The CDR3 has 15 amino acids. Trimming at V came to 0 bases and at J to 4 bases, leaving 6 bases not matched to a gene. Germline V CDR1 and CDR2: DFQATT, SNEGSKA (reference sequence). This clonotype was observed a few times. The rearrangement uses TRBV20-1 and TRBJ2-1; 7 nucleotides agree with TRBD2. Sequenced material: blood, either unsorted or a sorted T cell fraction (not recorded which). This TCR was recovered from a human donor who was either an allogeneic HSCT recipient or a stem cell or donor lymphocyte infusion donor (not recorded which). It is not recorded whose cells these are; they may come from a transplant donor. The CDR3 region is CSARDLAGVYNEQFF. Written as DNA, the CDR3 is TGCAGTGCTAGAGATTTGGCGGGGGTTTACAATGAGCAGTTCTTC.